A selection of T cell receptor beta chains follows, all from one sample in a study of beta chain features in type 1 diabetes. Libraries were prepared by immunoSEQ multiplex PCR; TCRdb keeps only in-frame clonotypes and omits some of them. The table has roughly 260,000 clones, roughly 21% seen once. Sequencing used naive CD4+ T cells from blood. Receptors originate from a middle-aged woman with type 1 diabetes. Both conserved end residues are part of each CDR3. The D gene is left open where the match is weak. Expanded clones get a size class; other rows say once, few or many, or leave the size out.

TRBJ1-6 | TRBV15 | - | - | CATSALLLANSPLHF | TGTGCCACCAGTGCCTTATTGCTGGCAAATTCACCCCTCCACTTT
TRBJ2-6 | TRBV5-1 | few | - | CASSLVPSSGANVLTF | TGCGCCAGCAGCTTGGTCCCCTCTTCTGGGGCCAACGTCCTGACTTTC
TRBJ1-2 | TRBV7-9 | - | TRBD1 | CASSSTGQGAKGYTF | TGTGCCAGCAGCTCTACGGGACAGGGGGCGAAGGGCTACACCTTC
TRBJ2-3 | TRBV28 | few | TRBD2 | CASSLVAGDCYF | TGTGCCAGCAGCCTGGTAGCGGGAGACTGTTATTTT
TRBJ2-3 | TRBV15 | - | TRBD2 | CATSRGGGPSTDTQYF | TGTGCCACCAGCAGAGGGGGGGGTCCTAGCACAGATACGCAGTATTTT
TRBJ1-2 | TRBV5-1 | few | - | CASSLDTVLLTF | TGCGCCAGCAGCTTGGATACGGTCCTTCTAACCTTC
TRBJ1-1 | TRBV29-1 | few | TRBD1 | CSVDRGHLLTNTEAFF | TGCAGCGTGGACAGGGGGCATTTACTCACGAACACTGAAGCTTTCTTT
TRBJ2-3 | TRBV28 | once | TRBD2 | CASRLAASTDTQYF | TGTGCCAGCAGACTAGCGGCTAGCACAGATACGCAGTATTTT
TRBJ2-7 | TRBV4-2 | few | TRBD2 | CASSQIPPGLAGAFEQYF | TGTGCCAGCAGCCAAATCCCCCCTGGGCTAGCGGGAGCGTTTGAGCAGTACTTC
TRBJ2-1 | TRBV6-6 | few | - | CATSLADIVNEQFF | TGTGCCACCTCACTAGCTGATATCGTGAATGAGCAGTTCTTC
TRBJ1-1 | TRBV7-3 | few | - | CASSPSRGGNTEAFF | TGTGCCAGCAGCCCGTCTCGAGGGGGAAACACTGAAGCTTTCTTT
TRBJ2-3 | TRBV19 | - | - | CASSIRDFTDTQYF | TGTGCCAGTAGTATCAGGGACTTCACAGATACGCAGTATTTT
TRBJ1-2 | TRBV4-3 | - | TRBD1 | CASSQVGQDNYGYTF | TGCGCCAGCAGCCAAGTGGGACAGGATAACTATGGCTACACCTTC
TRBJ2-2 | TRBV28 | - | TRBD2 | CASRTSGSSGTGELFF | TGTGCCAGCAGGACTAGCGGGAGCTCGGGCACCGGGGAGCTGTTTTTT
TRBJ2-1 | TRBV4-1 | - | TRBD2 | CASSQTSGSYNEQFF | TGCGCCAGCAGCCAAACTAGCGGGAGTTACAATGAGCAGTTCTTC
TRBJ2-5 | TRBV4-1 | - | TRBD1 | CASSLTGQGGRETQYF | TGCGCCAGCTCCCTCACCGGACAGGGCGGGCGAGAGACCCAGTACTTC
TRBJ2-1 | TRBV4-3 | - | TRBD2 | CASSQEVAGPYNEQFF | TGCGCCAGCAGCCAAGAAGTAGCGGGGCCATACAATGAGCAGTTCTTC
TRBJ2-1 | TRBV7-2 | - | TRBD2 | CASSNSGSRDEQFF | TGTGCCAGCAGTAATAGCGGGAGTAGAGATGAGCAGTTCTTC
TRBJ2-4 | TRBV5-1 | few | - | CASSLSTGGNIQYF | TGCGCCAGCAGCCTATCGACAGGCGGAAACATTCAGTACTTC
TRBJ2-6 | TRBV15 | few | - | CATSRVDSSGSSGANVLTF | TGTGCCACCAGCAGAGTCGACAGTTCGGGCTCCTCTGGGGCCAACGTCCTGACTTTC
TRBJ1-1 | TRBV6-5 | - | - | CASSYYSGRHTEAFF | TGTGCCAGCAGTTACTATTCCGGGAGGCACACTGAAGCTTTCTTT
TRBJ2-7 | TRBV4-3 | - | TRBD2 | CASSHSAGAGGTYEQYF | TGCGCCAGCAGCCACTCCGCCGGGGCGGGAGGCACCTACGAGCAGTACTTC
TRBJ2-1 | TRBV28 | - | TRBD2 | CASGIAGVSYNEQFF | TGTGCCAGCGGGATAGCGGGAGTGTCCTACAATGAGCAGTTCTTC
TRBJ1-2 | TRBV29-1 | - | - | CSVEPSYYGYTF | TGCAGCGTTGAACCGTCCTACTATGGCTACACCTTC
TRBJ2-7 | TRBV5-1 | - | - | CASSSQPVYEQYF | TGCGCCAGCAGCTCACAACCCGTCTACGAGCAGTACTTC
TRBJ2-3 | TRBV28 | - | TRBD2 | CASRGTSGRSSTDTQYF | TGTGCCAGCAGGGGGACTAGCGGGAGGTCGAGCACAGATACGCAGTATTTT
TRBJ2-1 | TRBV9 | - | TRBD2 | CASSAPGTNYNEQFF | TGTGCCAGCAGCGCCCCCGGGACTAACTACAATGAGCAGTTCTTC
TRBJ2-1 | TRBV7-2 | few | - | CASSLQNEQFF | TGTGCCAGCAGCTTGCAGAATGAGCAGTTCTTC
TRBJ2-7 | TRBV5-6 | - | TRBD2 | CASSDAGGLGEQYF | TGTGCCAGCAGCGATGCGGGGGGGCTCGGCGAGCAGTACTTC
TRBJ1-2 | TRBV7-3 | - | - | CASSLGQGNYGYTF | TGTGCCAGCAGCTTGGGGCAGGGAAACTATGGCTACACCTTC
TRBJ1-2 | TRBV2 | - | TRBD1 | CASRVGQPLYGYTF | TGTGCCAGCAGGGTGGGACAGCCCCTCTATGGCTACACCTTC
TRBJ1-1 | TRBV28 | - | - | CASSPRHLGTEAFF | TGTGCCAGCAGCCCTAGGCATTTGGGCACTGAAGCTTTCTTT
TRBJ2-7 | TRBV20-1 | few | - | CSADISYEQYF | TGCAGTGCTGACATCTCCTACGAGCAGTACTTC
TRBJ1-5 | TRBV2 | few | - | CATRLYSNQPQHF | TGTGCCACCAGACTGTATAGCAATCAGCCCCAGCATTTT
TRBJ2-1 | TRBV9 | - | TRBD2 | CASSVGTSVYNEQFF | TGTGCCAGCAGCGTAGGGACTAGCGTGTACAATGAGCAGTTCTTC
TRBJ2-1 | TRBV7-2 | few | - | CASSPVEQFF | TGTGCCAGCAGTCCCGTTGAGCAGTTCTTC
TRBJ2-5 | TRBV7-2 | few | - | CASSFPGETQYF | TGTGCCAGCAGCTTCCCGGGAGAGACCCAGTACTTC
TRBJ2-2 | TRBV18 | - | TRBD2 | CASSGLAGESTGELFF | TGTGCCAGCTCGGGACTAGCGGGAGAGAGCACCGGGGAGCTGTTTTTT
TRBJ2-1 | TRBV30 | few | - | CAWSGGDSSSYNEQFF | TGTGCCTGGAGTGGAGGAGATTCGAGCTCCTACAATGAGCAGTTCTTC
TRBJ1-1 | TRBV29-1 | few | - | CSVFRQETEAFF | TGCAGCGTTTTCCGACAGGAAACTGAAGCTTTCTTT
TRBJ1-6 | TRBV4-3 | few | - | CASSQESGTWAPLHF | TGCGCCAGCAGCCAAGAATCCGGGACTTGGGCACCCCTCCACTTT
TRBJ2-7 | TRBV9 | - | TRBD2 | CASSVSGTAYEQYF | TGTGCCAGCAGCGTTAGCGGGACCGCCTACGAGCAGTACTTC
TRBJ2-7 | TRBV30 | - | TRBD2 | CAWDLAGVSYEQYF | TGTGCCTGGGACCTAGCGGGAGTGTCCTACGAGCAGTACTTC
TRBJ1-2 | TRBV28 | - | - | CASSRRRTARGYTF | TGTGCCAGCAGCCGTCGGAGGACTGCCCGTGGCTACACCTTC
TRBJ2-6 | TRBV5-1 | few | - | CASSYGPRGAEDGANVLTF | TGCGCCAGCAGCTATGGACCCCGGGGAGCCGAGGATGGGGCCAACGTCCTGACTTTC
TRBJ2-1 | TRBV4-3 | once | TRBD1 | CASSQGPGQGEQFF | TGCGCCAGCAGCCAAGGACCGGGACAGGGGGAGCAGTTCTTC
TRBJ1-1 | TRBV19 | - | TRBD1 | CASNTGGTEAFF | TGTGCCAGTAACACAGGGGGTACTGAAGCTTTCTTT
TRBJ2-1 | TRBV5-6 | - | TRBD2 | CASSLTGTSGASYNEQFF | TGTGCCAGCAGCTTGACCGGGACTAGCGGCGCCTCCTACAATGAGCAGTTCTTC
TRBJ2-6 | TRBV4-2 | - | TRBD1 | CASSQGDRVGAGANVLTF | TGTGCCAGCAGCCAAGGGGACAGGGTAGGGGCTGGGGCCAACGTCCTGACTTTC
TRBJ2-5 | TRBV12-5 | - | TRBD2 | CASGSGTSGSKETQYF | TGTGCTAGTGGTTCTGGGACTAGCGGTAGTAAAGAGACCCAGTACTTC
TRBJ2-5 | TRBV5-1 | - | TRBD2 | CASSPGGPGETQYF | TGCGCCAGCAGCCCGGGGGGGCCTGGAGAGACCCAGTACTTC
TRBJ2-1 | TRBV7-2 | - | TRBD2 | CASSLVTLSGYNEQFF | TGTGCCAGCAGCTTAGTAACTCTTAGCGGGTACAATGAGCAGTTCTTC
TRBJ2-5 | TRBV29-1 | - | TRBD1 | CSAYRGEETQYF | TGCAGCGCCTACAGGGGGGAAGAGACCCAGTACTTC